This TCR beta chain was profiled in a study of shared clonotypes between healthy human individuals. Looked up from germline, CDR1 is MNHEY and CDR2 is SVGAGI. CDR3 length equals 13 residues. Deletions cut 2 bases from V and 3 bases from J, with 7 bases between. Original analysis: ImmunoSEQ sequences covered only the junction and lacked quality scores; filtering therefore differed. Assay used: immunoSEQ multiplex PCR; TCRdb lists only in-frame clones, some missing. V and J calls and clone size are those listed in that table; D and trimming were worked out from the DNA. The sample holds about 690,000 clones; less than 95% are singletons and the top ten take roughly 36%. Caucasian adults residing in Nashville, Tennessee made up all the donors.

Sequencing used memory CD8+ T cells from PBMCs. Subset defined: CD45RO+ cells pooled with CCR7-negative TemRA cells. The gene calls are TRBV6-5 and TRBJ1-1; D gene uncertain. This receptor was identified in a man between 18 and 29 years old in good health. Some clones in this sample may be carry-over from other donors' samples. CDR3 amino acids: CASSYIRHTEAFF. The CDR3 region has the DNA TGTGCCAGCAGTTACATTAGGCACACTGAAGCTTTCTTT.